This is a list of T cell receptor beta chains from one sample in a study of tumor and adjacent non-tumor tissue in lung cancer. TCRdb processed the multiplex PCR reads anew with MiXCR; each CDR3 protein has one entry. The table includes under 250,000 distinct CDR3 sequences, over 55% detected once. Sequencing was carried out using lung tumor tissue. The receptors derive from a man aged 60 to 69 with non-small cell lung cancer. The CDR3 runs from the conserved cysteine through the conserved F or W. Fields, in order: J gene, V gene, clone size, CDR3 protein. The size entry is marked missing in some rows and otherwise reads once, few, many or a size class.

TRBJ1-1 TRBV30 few CAWSVPGRGTEAFF
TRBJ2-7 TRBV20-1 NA CSARKGEGYYEQYF
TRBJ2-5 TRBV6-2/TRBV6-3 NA CASSTTDKETQYF
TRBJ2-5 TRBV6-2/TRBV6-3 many CASRPRQETQYF
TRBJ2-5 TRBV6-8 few CASSSSGTAGAQYF
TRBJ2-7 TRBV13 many CASSPYGNYEQYF
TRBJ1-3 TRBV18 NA CASSPGPSSGNTIYF
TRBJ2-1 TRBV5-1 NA CASSLWASGGDDQFF
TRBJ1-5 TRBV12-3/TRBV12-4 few CASSLGQNNQPQHF
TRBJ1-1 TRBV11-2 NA CASSLIENTEAFF
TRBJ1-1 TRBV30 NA CAWSVRGLMNTETFF
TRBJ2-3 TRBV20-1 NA CSASDVGSAPPQYF
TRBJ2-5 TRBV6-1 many CASSWGSLQETQYF
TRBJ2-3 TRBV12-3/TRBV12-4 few CASSPDTDTQYF
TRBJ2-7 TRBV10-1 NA CASRAQGVYEQYF
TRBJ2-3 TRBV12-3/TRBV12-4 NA CASCLSETGVVTDTQYF
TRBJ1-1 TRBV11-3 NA CASSLDVDRLNTEAFF
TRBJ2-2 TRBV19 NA CASSTSGAGGELFF